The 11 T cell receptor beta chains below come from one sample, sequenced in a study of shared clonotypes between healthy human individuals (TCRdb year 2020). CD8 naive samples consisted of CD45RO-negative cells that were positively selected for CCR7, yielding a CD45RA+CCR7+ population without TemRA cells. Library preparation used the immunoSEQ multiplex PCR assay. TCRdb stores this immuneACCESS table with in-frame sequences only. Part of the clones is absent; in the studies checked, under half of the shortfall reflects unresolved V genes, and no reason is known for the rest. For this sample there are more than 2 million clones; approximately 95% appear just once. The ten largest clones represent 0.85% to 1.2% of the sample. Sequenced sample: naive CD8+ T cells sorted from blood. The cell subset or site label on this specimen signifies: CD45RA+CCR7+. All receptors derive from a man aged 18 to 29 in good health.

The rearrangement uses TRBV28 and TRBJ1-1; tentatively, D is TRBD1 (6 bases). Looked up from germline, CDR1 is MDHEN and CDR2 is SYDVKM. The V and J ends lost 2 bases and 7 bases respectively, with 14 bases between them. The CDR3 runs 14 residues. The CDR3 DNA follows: TGTGCCAGCAGTTTAACACAGGGATTTGGTGAAGCTTTCTTT. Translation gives CASSLTQGFGEAFF.

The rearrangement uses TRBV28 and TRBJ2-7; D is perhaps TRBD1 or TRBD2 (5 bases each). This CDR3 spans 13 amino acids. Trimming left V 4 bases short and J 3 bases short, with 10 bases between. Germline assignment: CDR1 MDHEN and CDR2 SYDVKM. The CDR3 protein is CASSWGAGYEQYF. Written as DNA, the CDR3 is TGTGCCAGCAGTTGGGGCGCGGGCTACGAGCAGTACTTC.

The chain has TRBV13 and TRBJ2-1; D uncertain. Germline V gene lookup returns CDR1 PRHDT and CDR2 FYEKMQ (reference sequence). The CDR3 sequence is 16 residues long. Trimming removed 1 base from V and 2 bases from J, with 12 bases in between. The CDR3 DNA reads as TGTGCCAGCAGCTTAGCGGGTGGTGGCACCTACAATGAGCAGTTCTTC. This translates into CASSLAGGGTYNEQFF.

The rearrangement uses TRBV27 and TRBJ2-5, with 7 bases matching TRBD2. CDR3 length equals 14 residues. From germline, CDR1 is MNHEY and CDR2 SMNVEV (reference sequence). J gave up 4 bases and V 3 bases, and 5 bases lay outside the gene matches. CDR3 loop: CASSFRGDAETQYF. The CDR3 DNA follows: TGTGCCAGCAGTTTTCGGGGGGACGCAGAGACCCAGTACTTC.

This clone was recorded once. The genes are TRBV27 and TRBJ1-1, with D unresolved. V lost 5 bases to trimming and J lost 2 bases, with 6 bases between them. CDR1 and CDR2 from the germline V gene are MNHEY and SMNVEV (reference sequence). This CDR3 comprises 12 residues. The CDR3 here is CASSAYNTEAFF. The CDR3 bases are TGTGCCAGCAGTGCCTATAACACTGAAGCTTTCTTT.

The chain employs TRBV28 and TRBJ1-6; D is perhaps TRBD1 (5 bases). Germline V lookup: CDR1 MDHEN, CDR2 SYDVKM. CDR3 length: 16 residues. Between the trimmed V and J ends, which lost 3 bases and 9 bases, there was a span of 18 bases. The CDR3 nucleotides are TGTGCCAGCAGTTTTATCGGGGGAGACAGCCGTTCACCCCTCCACTTT. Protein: CASSFIGGDSRSPLHF.

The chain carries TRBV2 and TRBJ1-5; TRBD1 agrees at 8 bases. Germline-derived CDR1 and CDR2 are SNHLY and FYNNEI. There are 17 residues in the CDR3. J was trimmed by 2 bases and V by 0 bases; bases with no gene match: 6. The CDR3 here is CASSEAGTGPGNQPQHF. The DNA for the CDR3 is TGTGCCAGCAGTGAAGCAGGGACAGGACCCGGCAATCAGCCCCAGCATTTT.

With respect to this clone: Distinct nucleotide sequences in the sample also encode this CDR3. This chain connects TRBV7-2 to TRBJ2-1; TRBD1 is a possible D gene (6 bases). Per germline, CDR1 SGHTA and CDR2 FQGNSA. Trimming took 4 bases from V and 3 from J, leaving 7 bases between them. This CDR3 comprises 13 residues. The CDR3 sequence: CASSSDSYNEQFF. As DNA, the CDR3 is TGTGCCAGCAGCTCGGACAGCTACAATGAGCAGTTCTTC.

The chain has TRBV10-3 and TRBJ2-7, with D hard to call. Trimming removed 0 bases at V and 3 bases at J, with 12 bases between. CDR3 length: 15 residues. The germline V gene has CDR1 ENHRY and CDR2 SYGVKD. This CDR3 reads CAISESVGPLYEQYF. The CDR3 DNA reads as TGTGCCATCAGTGAGTCGGTAGGGCCCCTCTACGAGCAGTACTTC.

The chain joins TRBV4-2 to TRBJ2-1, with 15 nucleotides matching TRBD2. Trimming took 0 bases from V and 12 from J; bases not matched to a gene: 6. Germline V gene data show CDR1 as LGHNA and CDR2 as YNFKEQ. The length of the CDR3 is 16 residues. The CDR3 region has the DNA TGTGCCAGCAGCCAAGACTTGGGACTAGCGGGAGGCCCGCAGTTCTTC. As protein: CASSQDLGLAGGPQFF.

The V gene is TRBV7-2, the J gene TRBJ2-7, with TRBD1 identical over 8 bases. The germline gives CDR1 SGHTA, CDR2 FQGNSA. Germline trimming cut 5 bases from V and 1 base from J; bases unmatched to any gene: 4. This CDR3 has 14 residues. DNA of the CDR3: TGTGCCAGCAGCCCGTGGACAGGGTCCTACGAGCAGTACTTC. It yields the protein CASSPWTGSYEQYF.